The sequence of this TCR beta chain was determined in a study of T cell responses to AZD1222 COVID-19 vaccine. As for the study in general: Recipients boosted at about 4 weeks or about 12 weeks are pooled.

Notes on the study in general: White British ancestry dominated among donors, who included more females, and clonal diversity was possibly underestimated. With dominance at 160-218 and 743-854, vaccine-associated CD4 TCRs spanned spike.

Comments on this clone: Antigen: not known.

Between the trimmed V and J ends, which lost 3 bases and 6 bases, there was a span of 14 bases. The CDR3 consists of 14 residues. From germline, CDR1 is SGDLS and CDR2 YYNGEE. Generated by immunoSEQ multiplex PCR, the TCRdb table keeps only in-frame clones and is missing some. This table holds some 150,000 clones, roughly 90% found once. This sequence originates from an adult in good health. The sample consisted of peripheral blood, taken on day 0 of AZD1222 vaccination. V gene TRBV9 combines with J gene TRBJ2-3; D unresolved. CDR3 sequence: CASSADGSPDTQYF. CDR3 DNA: TGTGCCAGCAGCGCAGATGGTAGCCCCGATACGCAGTATTTT.